This T cell receptor beta chain was sequenced in a study of T cells after yellow fever vaccination (dated by TCRdb to the late 2010s). Regarding the complete study: Libraries from fractions with low cell numbers were prepared with the SMART-Seq v4 Ultra Low Input RNA kit. Bulk PBMC replicates and cell subsets were isolated from blood drawn at multiple timepoints before and after both primary and secondary immunization. Two healthy male donors made up the cohort, one aged 18 to 30 years and the other aged 30 to 39 years. To track T-cell clones before and after primary and booster YFV17D yellow fever vaccination, bulk TCR alpha and beta repertoires were sequenced longitudinally.

Synthesis of TCR cDNA relied on 5'RACE template switching, a step that introduced a universal primer site along with unique molecular identifiers. cDNA synthesis was primed from both the TCR alpha and TCR beta constant segments. Library amplification involved two PCR steps, and the second step added sample barcodes and sequencing adapters. Libraries were sequenced on Illumina HiSeq 2500 (2x100 bp) or NovaSeq (2x150 bp). Turning to the authors' computational methods: Reads were demultiplexed and collapsed into UMI consensus sequences with MIGEC, and V(D)J alignment was performed with MiXCR. Using edgeR on replicate PBMC samples, clonotypes were called vaccine-responding if FDR was below 0.01 and the log2 fold change was above 5 up to day 15. Each bulk clonotype was labeled CD4 or CD8 based on which sequenced repertoire, CD4 or CD8, contained the clonotype at higher abundance. TCRdb handled the public reads itself, with Q25 trimming in fastp and clone calling in MiXCR, and kept productive beta chains. Each entry merges the rows of one CDR3 protein and shows their most common DNA and genes. What appears here as the V and J calls and clone size reflects TCRdb's work, not the paper's. Here the sample has 500,000 to 650,000 distinct CDR3 sequences; around an eighth occur a single time. The ten largest clones represent more than 12% of the sample.

Interpreted using the paper, the treatment or condition label stands for: live attenuated yellow fever vaccine strain. At every blood-draw timepoint, two biological replicates of bulk PBMCs were collected. PBMCs were isolated from peripheral blood using a standard Ficoll-Paque protocol. TriZol was used to extract RNA from bulk PBMCs, CD4 and CD8 fractions, and dextramer-positive and dextramer-negative fractions. Study-level results and caveats: Compared with the primary T-cell response, the secondary T-cell response was faster but weaker, reaching its peak on day 5 rather than on day 15. After the booster, most clones that had expanded after primary vaccination were detected again (almost 97% of CD4 and more than 85% of CD8), suggesting broad maintenance of memory. Only a couple of donors were included in the study, so the extent to which the findings can be generalized is limited. A small share of clonotypes was detected in both CD4 and CD8 compartments, with the overlap likely arising from convergent recombination. Computational filtering was required because FACS-sorted repertoires could contain abundant contaminating clonotypes from the bulk population.

This clonotype was counted between two and nine times. Its target antigen remains unknown. Per-nucleotide qualities are absent, and no much larger clonotype sits a single base away. The CDR3 contains 11 residues, cysteine and phenylalanine counted. Solely the CDR3 DNA is kept, with 33 bases framed from the first base. The receptor comes from a man aged 25 to 40 who received the YFV17D yellow fever vaccine. Sequencing was performed on PBMCs, taken on the day of the yellow fever booster vaccination. The chain joins TRBV21-1 to TRBJ2-1. TRBV21-1 is an annotated pseudogene. At the DNA level, the sequence is TGTGCCAGCTGGTTGGGCAATGAGCAGTTCTTC. It codes for CASWLGNEQFF.